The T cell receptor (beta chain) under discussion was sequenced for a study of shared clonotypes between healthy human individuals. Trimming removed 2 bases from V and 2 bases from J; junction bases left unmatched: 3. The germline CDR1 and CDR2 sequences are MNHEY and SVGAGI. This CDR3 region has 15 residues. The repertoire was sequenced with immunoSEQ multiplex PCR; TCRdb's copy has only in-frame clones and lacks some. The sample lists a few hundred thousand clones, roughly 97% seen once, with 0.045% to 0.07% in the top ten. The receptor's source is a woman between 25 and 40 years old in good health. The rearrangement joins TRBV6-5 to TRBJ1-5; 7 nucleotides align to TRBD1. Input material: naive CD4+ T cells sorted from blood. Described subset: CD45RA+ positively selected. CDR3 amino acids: CASSYRGQGNQPQHF. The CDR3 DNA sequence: TGTGCCAGCAGTTACAGGGGGCAGGGCAATCAGCCCCAGCATTTT.